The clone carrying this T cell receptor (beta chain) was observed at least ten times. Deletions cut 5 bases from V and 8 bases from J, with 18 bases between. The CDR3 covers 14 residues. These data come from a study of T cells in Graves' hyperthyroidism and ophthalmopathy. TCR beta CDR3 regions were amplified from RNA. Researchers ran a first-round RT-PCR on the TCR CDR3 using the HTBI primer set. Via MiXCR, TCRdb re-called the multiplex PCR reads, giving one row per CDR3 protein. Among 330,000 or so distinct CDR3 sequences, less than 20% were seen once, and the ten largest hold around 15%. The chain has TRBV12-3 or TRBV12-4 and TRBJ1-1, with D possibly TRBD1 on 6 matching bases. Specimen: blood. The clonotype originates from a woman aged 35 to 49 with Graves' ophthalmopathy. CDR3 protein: CASSLGGGRPEAFF. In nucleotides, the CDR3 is TGTGCCAGCAGTCTTGGCGGGGGGCGCCCCGAAGCTTTCTTT.